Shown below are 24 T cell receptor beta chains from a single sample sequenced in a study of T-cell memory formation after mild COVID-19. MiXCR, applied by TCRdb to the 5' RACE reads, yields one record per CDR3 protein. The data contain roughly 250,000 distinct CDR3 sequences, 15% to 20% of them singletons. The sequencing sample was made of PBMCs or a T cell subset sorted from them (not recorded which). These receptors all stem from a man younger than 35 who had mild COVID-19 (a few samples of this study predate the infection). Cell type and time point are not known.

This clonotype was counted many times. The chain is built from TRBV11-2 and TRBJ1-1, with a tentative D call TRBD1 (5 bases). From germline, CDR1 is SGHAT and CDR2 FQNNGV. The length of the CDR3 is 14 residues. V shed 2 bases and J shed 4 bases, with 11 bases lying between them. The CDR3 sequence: CASSLYGGSTEAFF. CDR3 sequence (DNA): TGTGCCAGCAGCTTATACGGGGGTAGCACTGAAGCTTTCTTT.

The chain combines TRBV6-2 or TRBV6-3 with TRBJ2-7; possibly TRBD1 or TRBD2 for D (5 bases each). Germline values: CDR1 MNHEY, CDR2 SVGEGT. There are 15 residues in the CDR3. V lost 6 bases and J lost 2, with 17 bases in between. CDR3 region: CASREFGTAAYEQYV. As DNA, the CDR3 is TGTGCCAGCAGAGAATTCGGGACGGCAGCCTACGAGCAGTACGTC.

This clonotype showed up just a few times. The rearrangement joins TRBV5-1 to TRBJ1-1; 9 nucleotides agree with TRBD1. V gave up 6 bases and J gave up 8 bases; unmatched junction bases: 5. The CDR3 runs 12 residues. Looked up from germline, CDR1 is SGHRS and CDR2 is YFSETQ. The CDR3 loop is CASTGDREEAFF. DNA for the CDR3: TGCGCCAGCACCGGGGACAGGGAAGAAGCTTTCTTT.

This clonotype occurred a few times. The CDR3 loop is CASSLAGNGGLEQFF. The CDR3 bases are TGTGCCAGCAGCTTAGCTGGAAATGGGGGGCTTGAGCAGTTCTTC. This sequence joins TRBV7-2 and TRBJ2-1; D may be TRBD1 or TRBD2 (6 bases each). CDR1 is SGHTA and CDR2 is FQGNSA in the germline V gene. Trimming stripped 0 bases from V and 9 bases from J, with 15 bases between. CDR3 length equals 15 residues.

The CDR3 nucleotides are TGTGCCAGCAGCCCCACTAGCGGGGGGTCCGCTTACGAGCAGTACTTC. Translated, it gives CASSPTSGGSAYEQYF. The V gene is TRBV7-8, the J gene TRBJ2-7; TRBD2 agrees at 12 bases. The length of the CDR3 is 16 residues. Germline V gene lookup returns CDR1 SGHVS and CDR2 FQNEAQ. With 5 bases clipped from V and 4 bases from J, the junction kept 9 bases outside the gene matches.

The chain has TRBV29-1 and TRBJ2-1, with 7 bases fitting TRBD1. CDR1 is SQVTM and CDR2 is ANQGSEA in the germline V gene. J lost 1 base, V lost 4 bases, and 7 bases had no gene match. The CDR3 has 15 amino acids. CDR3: CSVGPTGKSYNEQFF. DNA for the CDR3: TGCAGCGTTGGGCCGACAGGGAAATCCTACAATGAGCAGTTCTTC.

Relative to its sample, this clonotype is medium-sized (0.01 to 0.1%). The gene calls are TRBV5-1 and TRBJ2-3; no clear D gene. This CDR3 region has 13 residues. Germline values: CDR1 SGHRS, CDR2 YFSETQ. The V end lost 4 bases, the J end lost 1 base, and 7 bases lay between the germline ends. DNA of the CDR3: TGCGCCAGCAGCCCCGACCGCACAGATACGCAGTATTTT. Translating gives CASSPDRTDTQYF.

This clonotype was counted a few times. The CDR3 is CASSQEEAGRTDTQYF. As DNA, the CDR3 is TGCGCCAGCAGCCAAGAGGAAGCGGGGCGCACAGATACGCAGTATTTT. The chain couples TRBV4-3 to TRBJ2-3; TRBD2 agrees at 7 bases. Unmatched junction bases numbered 4, after V lost 0 bases and J lost 1 base. Germline-derived CDR1 and CDR2 are LGHNA and YSLEER. CDR3 length equals 16 residues.

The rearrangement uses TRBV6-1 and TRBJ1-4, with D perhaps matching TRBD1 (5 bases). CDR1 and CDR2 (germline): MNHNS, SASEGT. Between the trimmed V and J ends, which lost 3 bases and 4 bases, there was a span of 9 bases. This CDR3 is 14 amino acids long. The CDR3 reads CASSEWGFNEKLFF. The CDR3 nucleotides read TGTGCCAGCAGTGAGTGGGGGTTTAATGAAAAACTGTTTTTT.

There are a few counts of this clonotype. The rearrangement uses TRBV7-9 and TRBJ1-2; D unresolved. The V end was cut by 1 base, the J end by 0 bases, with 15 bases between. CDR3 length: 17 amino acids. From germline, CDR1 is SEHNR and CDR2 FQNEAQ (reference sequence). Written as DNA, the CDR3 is TGTGCCAGCAGCTTAGGGGGAAGTATACAAGCTAACTATGGCTACACCTTC. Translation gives CASSLGGSIQANYGYTF.

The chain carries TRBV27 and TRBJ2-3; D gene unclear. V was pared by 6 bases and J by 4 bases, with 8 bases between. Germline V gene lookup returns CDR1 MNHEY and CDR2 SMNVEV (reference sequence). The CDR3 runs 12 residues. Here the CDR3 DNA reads TGTGCCAGCAGATCGTCCCCAGATACGCAGTATTTT. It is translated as CASRSSPDTQYF.

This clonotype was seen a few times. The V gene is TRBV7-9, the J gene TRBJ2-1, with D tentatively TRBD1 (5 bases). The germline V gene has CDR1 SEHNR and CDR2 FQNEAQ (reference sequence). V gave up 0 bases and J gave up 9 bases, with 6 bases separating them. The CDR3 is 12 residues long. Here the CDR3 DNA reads TGTGCCAGCAGCTTAGCTCAGGGTGAGCAGTTCTTC. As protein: CASSLAQGEQFF.

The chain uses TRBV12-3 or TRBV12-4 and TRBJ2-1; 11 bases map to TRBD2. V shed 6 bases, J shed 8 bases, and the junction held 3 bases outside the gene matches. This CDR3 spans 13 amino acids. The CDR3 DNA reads TGTGCCAGCAGCCGACTAGCGGGGTATGAGCAGTTCTTC. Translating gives CASSRLAGYEQFF.

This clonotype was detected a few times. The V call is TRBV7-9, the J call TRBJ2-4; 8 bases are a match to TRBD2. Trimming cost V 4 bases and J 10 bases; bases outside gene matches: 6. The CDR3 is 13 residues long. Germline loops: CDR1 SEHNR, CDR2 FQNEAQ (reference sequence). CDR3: CASSSGGFGIQYF. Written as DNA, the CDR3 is TGTGCCAGCAGCTCGGGAGGGTTTGGTATTCAGTACTTC.

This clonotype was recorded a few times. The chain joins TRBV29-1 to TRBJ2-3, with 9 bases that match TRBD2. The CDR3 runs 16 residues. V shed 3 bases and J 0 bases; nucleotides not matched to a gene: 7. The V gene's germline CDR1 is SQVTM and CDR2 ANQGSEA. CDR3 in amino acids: CSVDRLAGQSTDTQYF. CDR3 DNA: TGCAGCGTTGATCGGCTAGCGGGGCAGAGCACAGATACGCAGTATTTT.

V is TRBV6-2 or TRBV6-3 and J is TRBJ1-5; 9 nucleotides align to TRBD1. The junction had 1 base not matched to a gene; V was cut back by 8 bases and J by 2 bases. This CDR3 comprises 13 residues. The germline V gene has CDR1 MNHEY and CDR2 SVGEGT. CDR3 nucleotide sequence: TGTGCCAGCCGGACAGGGGGCAATCAGCCCCAGCATTTT. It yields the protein CASRTGGNQPQHF.

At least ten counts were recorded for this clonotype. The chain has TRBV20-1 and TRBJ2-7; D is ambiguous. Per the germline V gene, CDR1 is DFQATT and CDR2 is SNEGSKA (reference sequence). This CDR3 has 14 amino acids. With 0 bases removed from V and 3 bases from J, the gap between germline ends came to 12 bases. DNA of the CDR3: TGCAGTGCTAGAGACCCGAAAATTGACTACGAGCAGTACTTC. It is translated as CSARDPKIDYEQYF.

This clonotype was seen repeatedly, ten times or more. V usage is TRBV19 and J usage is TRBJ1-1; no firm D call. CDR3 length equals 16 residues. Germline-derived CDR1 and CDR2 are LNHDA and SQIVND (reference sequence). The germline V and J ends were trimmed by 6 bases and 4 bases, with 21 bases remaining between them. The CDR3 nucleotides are TGTGCCAGTAGCCCGCGGAATACATGGGTTGGCACTGAAGCTTTCTTT. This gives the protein CASSPRNTWVGTEAFF.

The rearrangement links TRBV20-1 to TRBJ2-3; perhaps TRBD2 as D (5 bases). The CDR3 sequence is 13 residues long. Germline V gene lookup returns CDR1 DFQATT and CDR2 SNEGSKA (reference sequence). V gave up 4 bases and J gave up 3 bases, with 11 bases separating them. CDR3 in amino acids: CSAKGTRTDTQYF. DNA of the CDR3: TGCAGTGCTAAGGGTACTAGGACAGATACGCAGTATTTT.

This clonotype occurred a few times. The CDR3 nucleotides are TGTGCCAGCAGCTCGGACGCGGTTGGCGGGGAGCTGTTTTTT. As protein: CASSSDAVGGELFF. The chain has TRBV5-6 and TRBJ2-2; no definite D call. CDR1 and CDR2 from the germline V gene are SGHDT and YYEEEE. The CDR3 totals 14 residues. The germline V and J ends were trimmed by 3 bases and 7 bases, with 13 bases remaining between them.

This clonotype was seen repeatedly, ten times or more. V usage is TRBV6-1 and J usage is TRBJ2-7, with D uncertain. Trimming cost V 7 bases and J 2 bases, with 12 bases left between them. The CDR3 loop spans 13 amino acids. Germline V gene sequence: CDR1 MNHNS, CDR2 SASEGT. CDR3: CASNSPATYEQYV. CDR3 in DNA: TGTGCCAGCAACAGCCCGGCCACCTACGAGCAGTACGTC.

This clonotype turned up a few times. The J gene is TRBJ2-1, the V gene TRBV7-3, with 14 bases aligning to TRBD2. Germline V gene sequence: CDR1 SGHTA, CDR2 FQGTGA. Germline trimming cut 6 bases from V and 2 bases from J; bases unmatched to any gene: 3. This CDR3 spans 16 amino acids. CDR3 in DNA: TGTGCCAGCAGTCCGACTAGCGGGGGGGCCTACAATGAGCAGTTCTTC. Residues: CASSPTSGGAYNEQFF. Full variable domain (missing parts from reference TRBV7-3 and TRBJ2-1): GAGVSQTPSNKVTEKGKYVELRCDPISGHTALYWYRQSLGQGPEFLIYFQGTGAADDSGLPNDRFFAVRPEGSVSTLKIQRTERGDSAVYLCASSPTSGGAYNEQFFGPGTRLTVL.

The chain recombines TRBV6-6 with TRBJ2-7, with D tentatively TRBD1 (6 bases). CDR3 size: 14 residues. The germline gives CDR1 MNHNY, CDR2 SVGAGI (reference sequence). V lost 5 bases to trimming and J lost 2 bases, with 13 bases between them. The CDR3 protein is CASSRQGGTYEQYF. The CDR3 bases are TGTGCCAGCAGTAGACAAGGGGGAACCTACGAGCAGTACTTC.

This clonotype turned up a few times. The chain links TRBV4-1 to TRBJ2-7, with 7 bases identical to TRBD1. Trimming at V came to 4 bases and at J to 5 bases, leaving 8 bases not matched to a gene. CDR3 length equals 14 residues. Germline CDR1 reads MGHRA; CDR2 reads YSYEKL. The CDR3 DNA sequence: TGCGCCAGCAGCCTCACCCTCGGGACAGACGAGCAGTACTTC. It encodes CASSLTLGTDEQYF.